The 21 T cell receptor beta chains given below trace back to one sample, sequenced in a study of T-cell memory formation after mild COVID-19. TCRdb re-derived calls from the 5' RACE reads in MiXCR, one entry per CDR3 protein. The table includes 150,000 to 200,000 distinct CDR3 sequences, approximately 16% detected once. The source material was PBMCs or a T cell subset sorted from them (not recorded which). These receptors were collected from an adult woman who had mild COVID-19 (a few samples of this study predate the infection). Cell type and time point are not known.

The gene calls are TRBV3-1 and TRBJ1-1, with D unresolved. The V gene's germline CDR1 is LGHDT and CDR2 YNNKEL (reference sequence). The V and J ends lost 3 bases and 6 bases respectively, with 17 bases between them. The length of the CDR3 is 15 residues. The CDR3 nucleotides read TGTGCCAGCAGCCAGGGATTGGAAGGTAATGCTGAAGCTTTCTTT. Protein: CASSQGLEGNAEAFF.

This clonotype came up a few times. This chain connects TRBV7-8 to TRBJ1-4; D not certain. The length of the CDR3 is 14 residues. Germline-derived CDR1 and CDR2 are SGHVS and FQNEAQ. V was shortened by 7 bases and J by 2 bases, with 11 bases between the two germline ends. In nucleotides, the CDR3 is TGTGCCAGCACCACCGTGGCCACTAATGAAAAACTGTTTTTT. Translating gives CASTTVATNEKLFF. The full variable domain, with the rest looked up from reference TRBV7-8 and TRBJ1-4, is GAGVSQSPRYKVAKRGQDVALRCDPISGHVSLFWYQQALGQGPEFLTYFQNEAQLDKSGLPSDRFFAERPEGSVSTLKIQRTQQEDSAVYLCASTTVATNEKLFFGSGTQLSVL.

In its sample, this clonotype was seen many times. The chain has TRBV2 and TRBJ2-3, with D possibly TRBD1 on 6 matching bases. Trimming took off 6 bases at V and 2 bases at J, with 18 bases between the two ends. The CDR3 has 16 residues. Germline CDR1 reads SNHLY; CDR2 reads FYNNEI. The CDR3 here is CASSEGSGTNTDTQYF. CDR3 in DNA: TGTGCCAGCAGCGAGGGATCCGGGACAAACACAGATACGCAGTATTTT.

This clonotype was counted many times. The J gene is TRBJ1-2, the V gene TRBV15, with no clear D. Germline V CDR1 and CDR2: LNHNV, YYDKDF (reference sequence). The CDR3 totals 18 residues. The V end was cut by 1 base, the J end by 0 bases, with 18 bases between. This CDR3 is CATSRVRQSQLTNYGYTF. CDR3 DNA sequence: TGTGCCACCAGCAGAGTTCGGCAGTCACAATTAACTAACTATGGCTACACCTTC.

The V gene is TRBV12-3 or TRBV12-4, the J gene TRBJ2-2; D tentatively fits TRBD1 or TRBD2 (5 bases each). The CDR3 loop spans 14 amino acids. V was trimmed by 6 bases and J by 2 bases, leaving 10 bases between them. CDR3 protein: CASRGTRNTGELFF. The CDR3 coding sequence is TGTGCCAGCAGGGGGACCCGTAACACCGGGGAGCTGTTTTTT.

This clonotype was picked up a small number of times. The chain has TRBV9 and TRBJ2-3; 9 bases map to TRBD2. V shed 4 bases and J 6 bases; nucleotides not matched to a gene: 12. The CDR3 consists of 16 residues. CDR1 and CDR2 (germline): SGDLS, YYNGEE. The CDR3 sequence is CASSPTGGRAEDTQYF. CDR3 DNA sequence: TGTGCCAGCAGCCCGACCGGCGGGAGGGCCGAGGATACGCAGTATTTT.

The chain is built from TRBV2 and TRBJ2-1; 15 nucleotides line up with TRBD2. The CDR3 runs 15 residues. Losses at the gene ends were 6 bases for V and 4 bases for J; bases not matched to a gene: 1. Germline CDR1 is SNHLY and CDR2 is FYNNEI. The CDR3 region is CASRGTSGGYNEQFF. CDR3 nucleotides: TGTGCCAGCAGGGGGACTAGCGGGGGGTACAATGAGCAGTTCTTC.

This clonotype was found a few times. The chain carries TRBV27 and TRBJ2-2; 11 bases line up with TRBD1. The length of the CDR3 is 15 residues. The junction had 2 bases not matched to a gene; V was cut back by 1 base and J by 7 bases. The germline V gene encodes CDR1 MNHEY and CDR2 SMNVEV (reference sequence). In nucleotides, the CDR3 is TGTGCCAGCAGTTTATGGACAGGGGGCTTCGGGGAGCTGTTTTTT. Amino acids: CASSLWTGGFGELFF.

This chain connects TRBV12-3 or TRBV12-4 to TRBJ2-1; possible D gene TRBD1, 5 bases. Trimming left V 3 bases short and J 12 bases short, with 12 bases between. The CDR3 consists of 12 residues. CDR3: CASSLAQGGQFF. The DNA for the CDR3 is TGTGCCAGCAGTTTGGCTCAGGGTGGGCAGTTCTTC.

This clonotype was seen more than once but under ten times. V is TRBV3-1 and J is TRBJ2-3; 11 bases are shared with TRBD2. Germline values: CDR1 LGHDT, CDR2 YNNKEL (reference sequence). The junction had 10 bases not matched to a gene; V was cut back by 1 base and J by 7 bases. The CDR3 consists of 17 residues. In nucleotides, the CDR3 is TGTGCCAGCAGCCAAGCGCGTAGCGGGAGGGCCCCCCATACGCAGTATTTT. It yields the protein CASSQARSGRAPHTQYF.

The genes are TRBV4-2 and TRBJ2-7, with D uncertain. Germline CDR1 is LGHNA and CDR2 is YNFKEQ. With 3 bases removed from V and 3 bases from J, the gap between germline ends came to 12 bases. The CDR3 covers 14 residues. CDR3 in DNA: TGTGCCAGCAGCCAGCAGACTCTTAGCTACGAGCAGTACTTC. The encoded protein is CASSQQTLSYEQYF.

This clonotype was seen just once. The CDR3 DNA is TGTGCCAGCAGCTCGGACAGGGGATTCGATCAGCCCCAGCATTTT. It is translated as CASSSDRGFDQPQHF. The chain combines TRBV5-6 with TRBJ1-5; 9 nucleotides line up with TRBD1. CDR1 is SGHDT and CDR2 is YYEEEE in the germline V gene. The V segment lost 3 bases and the J segment 5 bases; nucleotides outside the gene matches: 6. CDR3 size: 15 residues.

The chain is built from TRBV5-1 and TRBJ1-1; the match to TRBD1 covers 8 bases. From germline, CDR1 is SGHRS and CDR2 YFSETQ. The CDR3 is 16 amino acids. Unmatched junction bases numbered 7, after V lost 3 bases and J lost 0 bases. CDR3 in amino acids: CASSSDRASMNTEAFF. CDR3 sequence (DNA): TGCGCCAGCAGCTCGGACAGGGCTAGTATGAACACTGAAGCTTTCTTT.

This chain uses TRBV6-5 with TRBJ1-1, with D perhaps matching TRBD1 (5 bases). From germline, CDR1 is MNHEY and CDR2 SVGAGI. This CDR3 spans 12 amino acids. Trimming removed 2 bases at V and 11 bases at J, with 12 bases between. This CDR3 reads CASSYGAGGAFF. For the CDR3, the DNA is TGTGCCAGCAGTTACGGGGCCGGAGGGGCTTTCTTT.

This clonotype has just a few counts. This chain connects TRBV20-1 to TRBJ2-7; TRBD2 matches 9 bases. Germline V lookup: CDR1 DFQATT, CDR2 SNEGSKA (reference sequence). Trimming at V came to 5 bases and at J to 2 bases, leaving 7 bases not matched to a gene. This CDR3 contains 14 residues. The DNA for the CDR3 is TGCAGTGCTCCCCCCAGCGGGGGGCCCTACGAGCAGTACTTC. Its translation: CSAPPSGGPYEQYF.

This clonotype was recorded many times. The chain carries TRBV7-9 and TRBJ2-5, with no clear D. The CDR3 covers 13 residues. V lost 4 bases and J lost 4, with 10 bases in between. The germline V gene encodes CDR1 SEHNR and CDR2 FQNEAQ (reference sequence). This CDR3 reads CASSSVRTETQYF. CDR3 DNA: TGTGCCAGCAGCTCCGTGAGAACAGAGACCCAGTACTTC.

The J gene is TRBJ2-3, the V gene TRBV7-2, with D maybe TRBD1 (5 bases). This CDR3 has 12 residues. Trimming left V 4 bases short and J 4 bases short, with 6 bases between. The germline V gene has CDR1 SGHTA and CDR2 FQGNSA. The CDR3 coding sequence is TGTGCCAGCAGCTGGGGCGCAGATACGCAGTATTTT. Protein sequence: CASSWGADTQYF.

This clonotype was recorded only once. V and J are TRBV3-1 and TRBJ2-1; 9 bases align to TRBD2. V dropped 1 base and J dropped 8; count of bases not matched to a gene: 9. Germline CDR1 is LGHDT and CDR2 is YNNKEL (reference sequence). The CDR3 totals 16 residues. CDR3 amino acids: CASSQVRLAGTHEQFF. The CDR3 DNA is TGTGCCAGCAGCCAAGTTAGGCTAGCGGGAACCCATGAGCAGTTCTTC.

This clonotype has only a few counts. The J gene is TRBJ2-1, the V gene TRBV7-2; 8 nucleotides align to TRBD2. The J segment lost 2 bases and the V segment lost 5 bases, leaving 5 bases of the junction unmatched. Germline V gene sequence: CDR1 SGHTA, CDR2 FQGNSA. The CDR3 has 15 amino acids. The CDR3, as DNA: TGTGCCAGCAGCGACCAAGCGGGAGCCTACAATGAGCAGTTCTTC. Translation gives CASSDQAGAYNEQFF.

This chain's CDR3 is CASSSRHTYNEQFF. The CDR3 DNA is TGTGCCAGCAGTTCGCGACATACCTACAATGAGCAGTTCTTC. This chain links TRBV12-3 or TRBV12-4 with TRBJ2-1; D is ambiguous. This CDR3 has 14 residues. Trimming took off 4 bases at V and 2 bases at J, with 9 bases between the two ends.

This clonotype was recorded a few times. This chain connects TRBV6-2 or TRBV6-3 to TRBJ2-7, with TRBD2 matching 11 bases. The V segment lost 3 bases and the J segment 2 bases; nucleotides outside the gene matches: 6. The CDR3 consists of 16 residues. CDR1 is MNHEY, CDR2 SVGEGT, per germline. CDR3 amino acids: CASSYRLAGGAYEQYF. In DNA, the CDR3 is TGTGCCAGCAGTTATAGGCTAGCGGGAGGTGCCTACGAGCAGTACTTC.